This is a list of T cell receptor beta chains from one sample in a study of T cells in Graves' hyperthyroidism and ophthalmopathy. TCRdb itself ran the multiplex PCR reads through MiXCR, one entry per CDR3 protein. The sample contains 700,000 to 850,000 distinct CDR3 sequences, just over 35% of which appear only once. The sequenced sample consisted of blood. The receptors stem from a woman in her thirties or forties with Graves' hyperthyroidism. The CDR3 runs from the conserved cysteine through the conserved F or W. Fields, in order: V gene, clone size, D gene, J gene, CDR3 protein, CDR3 DNA. The D gene is left open where the match is weak. Clone size is not always given. Where it is, it says once, few, many or a class for expanded clones.

>TRBV9|NA|NA|TRBJ1-2
CASSDQGIYGYTF
TGTGCCAGCAGCGACCAGGGTATCTATGGCTACACCTTC
>TRBV20-1|many|TRBD1|TRBJ1-5
CSACGQGAVGGNQPQHF
TGCAGTGCATGCGGACAGGGGGCGGTTGGGGGCAATCAGCCCCAGCATTTT
>TRBV7-2|many|NA|TRBJ1-3
CASSLGQGTGNTIYF
TGTGCCAGCAGCTTAGGGCAGGGGACTGGAAACACCATATATTTT
>TRBV29-1|many|NA|TRBJ1-6
CSVRLSSYNSPLHF
TGCAGCGTTCGGCTGAGCTCCTATAATTCACCCCTCCACTTT
>TRBV6-5|NA|TRBD2|TRBJ2-5
CASSFLSSGSGTQYF
TGTGCCAGCAGTTTCCTCTCTAGCGGGAGTGGGACCCAGTACTTC
>TRBV28|NA|NA|TRBJ1-1
CASSLRSSMNTEAFF
TGTGCCAGCAGTTTAAGATCCTCCATGAACACTGAAGCTTTCTTT
>TRBV5-1|many|NA|TRBJ1-1
CASGGDGNTEAFF
TGCGCCAGCGGCGGGGACGGGAACACTGAAGCTTTCTTT
>TRBV7-2|many|NA|TRBJ1-4
CASSSYRDEKLFF
TGTGCCAGCAGCTCCTACAGGGATGAAAAACTGTTTTTT
>TRBV7-3|few|NA|TRBJ1-1
CASSFSPQNTEAFF
TGTGCCAGCAGTTTCTCACCCCAGAACACTGAAGCTTTCTTT
>TRBV7-9|NA|NA|TRBJ2-3
CASRSPDTQYF
TGTGCCAGCAGGAGTCCAGATACGCAGTATTTT
>TRBV10-3|once|NA|TRBJ1-1
CASSLSKRGNTEAFF
TGTGCCAGCAGTTTATCTAAAAGGGGGAACACTGAAGCTTTCTTT